This T cell receptor (beta chain) was obtained from a study of CD8+CD57+ T cells in acquired aplastic anemia. Across the whole study: Healthy donor CD4+ samples were sequenced to a depth that averaged around 9.8 million reads.

Trimming left V 0 bases short and J 2 bases short, with 11 bases between. Germline lookup yields CDR1 MNHEY and CDR2 SVGAGI. The CDR3 contains 15 residues. Ten or more counts support this clonotype. Profiling of TCR beta VDJ combinations and CDR3 sequences used genomic DNA as template. TCRdb re-derived calls from the reads in MiXCR, one entry per CDR3 protein. The sample has about 220,000 distinct CDR3 sequences; around 32% are singletons. The sequence derives from a human donor in good health, serving as a control. Sequenced: sorted CD4+, CD8+, or CD8+CD57+ T cells (not recorded which) from PBMCs. The chain couples TRBV6-5 to TRBJ2-7; D assignment may be TRBD1 or TRBD2 (5 bases each). CDR3 sequence reads: CASSYSTGPAYEQYF. CDR3 sequence (DNA): TGTGCCAGCAGTTACTCGACGGGGCCAGCCTACGAGCAGTACTTC.